This T cell receptor (beta chain) was found in a study of blood T cells in healthy people across ages. Study-wide findings and caveats: Age showed a roughly linear inverse relationship with TCR beta diversity per million T cells. Fewer expanded clones and more diversity marked long-lived versus aged donors.

This clonotype has a handful of counts. Its specificity is not known. Healthy individuals of Caucasian origin from Russia, aged 6 to 90, served as donors. Germline CDR1 and CDR2: KGHSH and LQKENI. V was pared by 2 bases and J by 8 bases, with 10 bases between. This CDR3 has 13 residues. It was with a sample-barcoded 5' primer and a J-beta primer mix that a second PCR of roughly 7 to 12 cycles was run. TCRdb redid the calling of the 5' RACE reads with MiXCR, one entry per CDR3 protein. The sample consists of around 870,000 distinct CDR3 sequences, more than 25% of them appearing once. The sequence was collected from a woman of 80 years or more in good health. The chain has TRBV18 and TRBJ1-5; no definite D call. Sequencing was carried out using blood. CDR3 DNA: TGTGCCAGCTCACCAGGTACTATGGAGCCCCAGCATTTT. This codes for CASSPGTMEPQHF.